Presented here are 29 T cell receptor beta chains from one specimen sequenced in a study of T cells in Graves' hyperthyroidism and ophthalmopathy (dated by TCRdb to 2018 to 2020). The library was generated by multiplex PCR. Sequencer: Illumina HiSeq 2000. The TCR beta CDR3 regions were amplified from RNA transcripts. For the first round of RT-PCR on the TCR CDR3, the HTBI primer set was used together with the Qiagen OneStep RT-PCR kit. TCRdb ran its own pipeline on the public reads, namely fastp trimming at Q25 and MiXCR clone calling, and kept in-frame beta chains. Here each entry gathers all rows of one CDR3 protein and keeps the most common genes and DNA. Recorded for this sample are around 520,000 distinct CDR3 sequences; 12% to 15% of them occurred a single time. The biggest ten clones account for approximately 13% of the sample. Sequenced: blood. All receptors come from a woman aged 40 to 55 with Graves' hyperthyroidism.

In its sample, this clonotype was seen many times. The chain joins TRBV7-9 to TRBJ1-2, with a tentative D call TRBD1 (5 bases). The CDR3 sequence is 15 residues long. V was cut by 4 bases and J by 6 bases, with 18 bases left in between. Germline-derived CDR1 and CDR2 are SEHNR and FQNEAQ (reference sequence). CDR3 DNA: TGTGCCAGCAGCTATGGGACCGGCCCCTTGAATGGCTACACCTTC. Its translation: CASSYGTGPLNGYTF.

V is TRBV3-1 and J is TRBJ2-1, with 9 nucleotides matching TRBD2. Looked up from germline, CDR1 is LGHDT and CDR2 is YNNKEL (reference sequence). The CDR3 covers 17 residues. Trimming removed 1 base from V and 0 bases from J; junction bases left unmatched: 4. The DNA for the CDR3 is TGTGCCAGCAGCCAAGGACTAGCGGTCTACTCCTACAATGAGCAGTTCTTC. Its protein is CASSQGLAVYSYNEQFF.

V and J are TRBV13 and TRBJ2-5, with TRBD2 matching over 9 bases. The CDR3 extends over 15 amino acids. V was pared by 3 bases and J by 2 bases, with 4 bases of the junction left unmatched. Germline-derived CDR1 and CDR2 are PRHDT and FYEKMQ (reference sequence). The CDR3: CASSFALAGQETQYF. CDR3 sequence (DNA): TGTGCCAGCAGCTTCGCCCTAGCGGGACAAGAGACCCAGTACTTC.

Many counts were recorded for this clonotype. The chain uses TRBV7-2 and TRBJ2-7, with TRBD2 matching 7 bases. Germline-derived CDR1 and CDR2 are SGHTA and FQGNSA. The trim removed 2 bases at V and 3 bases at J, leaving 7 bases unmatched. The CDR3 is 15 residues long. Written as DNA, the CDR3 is TGTGCCAGCAGCTTATTAGCGGGCGACTTCTACGAGCAGTACTTC. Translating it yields CASSLLAGDFYEQYF.

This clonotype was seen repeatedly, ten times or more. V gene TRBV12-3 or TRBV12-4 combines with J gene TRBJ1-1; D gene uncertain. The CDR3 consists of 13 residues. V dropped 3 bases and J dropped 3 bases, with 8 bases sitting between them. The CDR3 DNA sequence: TGTGCCAGCAGTTTCGTGGGATACACTGAAGCTTTCTTT. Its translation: CASSFVGYTEAFF.

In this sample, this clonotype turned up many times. The DNA of the CDR3 is TGTGCCAGCAGCTTACCGACTAGCGGGAGATCGAGCACAGATACGCAGTATTTT. It specifies CASSLPTSGRSSTDTQYF. V gene TRBV5-6 combines with J gene TRBJ2-3; 12 positions match TRBD2. Germline V gene sequence: CDR1 SGHDT, CDR2 YYEEEE. The CDR3 spans 18 residues. V lost 2 bases, J lost 0 bases, and 7 bases stayed unmatched.

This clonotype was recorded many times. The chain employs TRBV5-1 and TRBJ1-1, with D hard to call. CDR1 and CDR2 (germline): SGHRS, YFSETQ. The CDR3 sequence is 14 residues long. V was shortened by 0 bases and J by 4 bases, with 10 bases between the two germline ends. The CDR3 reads CASSLEDRGTEAFF. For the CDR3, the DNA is TGCGCCAGCAGCTTGGAGGACCGGGGCACTGAAGCTTTCTTT.

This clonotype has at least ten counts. The CDR3 reads CAISGIQGANTGELFF. Written as DNA, the CDR3 is TGTGCCATCAGCGGGATCCAGGGGGCGAACACCGGGGAGCTGTTTTTT. This chain links TRBV10-3 with TRBJ2-2, with 7 bases fitting TRBD1. The CDR3 is 16 residues long. Trimming removed 6 bases from V and 0 bases from J; junction bases left unmatched: 7. The germline V gene encodes CDR1 ENHRY and CDR2 SYGVKD.

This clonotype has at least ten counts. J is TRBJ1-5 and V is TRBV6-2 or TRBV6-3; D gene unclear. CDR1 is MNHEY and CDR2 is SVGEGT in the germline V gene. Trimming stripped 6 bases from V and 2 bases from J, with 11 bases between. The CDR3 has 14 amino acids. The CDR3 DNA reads TGTGCCAGCAGAACCGACTGGGGCAATCAGCCCCAGCATTTT. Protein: CASRTDWGNQPQHF.

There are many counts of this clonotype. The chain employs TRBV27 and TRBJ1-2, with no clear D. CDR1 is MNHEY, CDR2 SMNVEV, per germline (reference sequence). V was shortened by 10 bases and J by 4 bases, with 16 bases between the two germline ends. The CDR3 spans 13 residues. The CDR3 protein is CATNERESYGYTF. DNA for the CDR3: TGTGCCACCAACGAAAGGGAGTCCTATGGCTACACCTTC.

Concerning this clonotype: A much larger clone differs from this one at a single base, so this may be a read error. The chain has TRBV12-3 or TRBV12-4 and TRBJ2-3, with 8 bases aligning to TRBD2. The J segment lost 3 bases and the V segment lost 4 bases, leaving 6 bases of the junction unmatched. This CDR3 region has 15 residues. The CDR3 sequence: CASSSREGKTDTQYF. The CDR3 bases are TGTGCCAGCAGTTCTCGGGAGGGGAAGACAGATACGCAGTATTTT.

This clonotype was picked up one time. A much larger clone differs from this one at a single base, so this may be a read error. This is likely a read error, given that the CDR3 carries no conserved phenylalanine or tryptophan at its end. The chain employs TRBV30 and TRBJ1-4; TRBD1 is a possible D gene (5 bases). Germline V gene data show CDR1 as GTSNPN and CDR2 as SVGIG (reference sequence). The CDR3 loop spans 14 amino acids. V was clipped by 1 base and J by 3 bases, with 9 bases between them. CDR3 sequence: CAWSASGPNEKLFI. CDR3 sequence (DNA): TGTGCCTGGAGTGCGTCGGGGCCTAATGAAAAACTGTTTATT.

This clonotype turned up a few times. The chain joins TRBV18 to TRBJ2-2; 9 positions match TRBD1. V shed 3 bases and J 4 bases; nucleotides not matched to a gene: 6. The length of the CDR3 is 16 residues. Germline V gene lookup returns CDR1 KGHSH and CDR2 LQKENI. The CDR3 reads CASSPRDRAGTGELFF. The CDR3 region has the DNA TGTGCCAGCTCACCTCGGGACAGGGCCGGCACCGGGGAGCTGTTTTTT.

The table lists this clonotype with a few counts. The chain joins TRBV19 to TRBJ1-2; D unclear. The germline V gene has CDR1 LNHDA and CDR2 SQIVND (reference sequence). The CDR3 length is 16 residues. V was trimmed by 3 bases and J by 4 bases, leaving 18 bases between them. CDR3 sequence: CASSIDLGPSLYGYTF. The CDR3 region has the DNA TGTGCCAGTAGTATCGATCTGGGTCCGAGTCTCTATGGCTACACCTTC.

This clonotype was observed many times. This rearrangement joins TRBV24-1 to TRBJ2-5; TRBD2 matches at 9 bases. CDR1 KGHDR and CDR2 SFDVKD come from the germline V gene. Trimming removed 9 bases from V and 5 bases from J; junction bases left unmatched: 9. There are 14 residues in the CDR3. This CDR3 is CATAAAGGPETQYF. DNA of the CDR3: TGTGCCACCGCGGCGGCGGGAGGGCCTGAGACCCAGTACTTC.

The CDR3 DNA reads TGTGCCAGCAGCTTGGACGGACTAGAGGGCGATGAGCAGTTCTTC. It codes for CASSLDGLEGDEQFF. The chain has TRBV7-9 and TRBJ2-1, with TRBD2 matching 7 bases. Germline CDR1 SEHNR, CDR2 FQNEAQ (reference sequence). Trimming at V came to 3 bases and at J to 8 bases, leaving 10 bases not matched to a gene. The CDR3 is 15 amino acids.

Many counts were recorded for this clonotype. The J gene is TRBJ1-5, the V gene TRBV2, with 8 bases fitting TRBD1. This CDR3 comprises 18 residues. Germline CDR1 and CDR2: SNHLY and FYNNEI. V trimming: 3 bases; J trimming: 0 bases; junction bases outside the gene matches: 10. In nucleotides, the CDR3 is TGTGCCAGCAGTGAGCTCGGAATAGGGACAGGTAGCAATCAGCCCCAGCATTTT. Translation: CASSELGIGTGSNQPQHF.

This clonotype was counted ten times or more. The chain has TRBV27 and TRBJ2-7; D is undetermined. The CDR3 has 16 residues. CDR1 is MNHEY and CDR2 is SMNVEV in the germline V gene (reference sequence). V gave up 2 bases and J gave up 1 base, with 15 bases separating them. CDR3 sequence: CASSLTTAIPSYEQYF. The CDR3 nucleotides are TGTGCCAGCAGTTTAACGACCGCAATCCCATCCTACGAGCAGTACTTC.

CDR3 DNA: TGTGCCATCAGTGACAGGGTAATGAACACTGAAGCTTTCTTT. This gives the protein CAISDRVMNTEAFF. The chain has TRBV10-3 and TRBJ1-1; D possibly corresponds to TRBD1 (5 bases). The V end was cut by 3 bases, the J end by 0 bases, with 8 bases between. The germline CDR1 and CDR2 sequences are ENHRY and SYGVKD. CDR3 length equals 14 residues.

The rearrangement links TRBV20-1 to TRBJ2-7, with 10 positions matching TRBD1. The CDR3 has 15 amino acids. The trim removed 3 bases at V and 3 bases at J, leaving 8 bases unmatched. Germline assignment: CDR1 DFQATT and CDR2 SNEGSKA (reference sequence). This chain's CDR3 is CSASPRTGGYYEQYF. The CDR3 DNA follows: TGCAGTGCTAGCCCCCGGACAGGGGGGTACTACGAGCAGTACTTC.

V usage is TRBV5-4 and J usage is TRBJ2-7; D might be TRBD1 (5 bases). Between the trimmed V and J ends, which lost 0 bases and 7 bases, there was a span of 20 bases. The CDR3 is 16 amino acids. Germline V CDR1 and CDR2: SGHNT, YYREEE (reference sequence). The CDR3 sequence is CASSLGQGQSVGEQYF. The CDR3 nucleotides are TGTGCCAGCAGCTTGGGGCAGGGCCAGTCGGTTGGGGAGCAGTACTTC.

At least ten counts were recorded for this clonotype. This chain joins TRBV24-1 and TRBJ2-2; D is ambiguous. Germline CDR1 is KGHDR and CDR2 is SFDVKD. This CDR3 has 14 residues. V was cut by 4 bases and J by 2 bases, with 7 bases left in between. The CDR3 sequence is CATSELVNTGELFF. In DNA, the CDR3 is TGTGCCACCAGTGAGCTCGTTAACACCGGGGAGCTGTTTTTT.

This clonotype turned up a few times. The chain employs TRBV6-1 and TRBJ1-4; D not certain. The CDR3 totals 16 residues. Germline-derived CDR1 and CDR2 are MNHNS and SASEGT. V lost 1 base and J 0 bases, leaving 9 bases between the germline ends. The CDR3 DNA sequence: TGTGCCAGCAGTGAAGAGCCAATCACAACTAATGAAAAACTGTTTTTT. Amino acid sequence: CASSEEPITTNEKLFF.

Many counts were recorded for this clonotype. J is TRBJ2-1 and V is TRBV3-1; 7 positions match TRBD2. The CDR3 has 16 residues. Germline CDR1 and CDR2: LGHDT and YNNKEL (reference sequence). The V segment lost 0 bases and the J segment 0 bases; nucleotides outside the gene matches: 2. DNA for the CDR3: TGTGCCAGCAGCCAAGAGGGACTACACTCCTACAATGAGCAGTTCTTC. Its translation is CASSQEGLHSYNEQFF.

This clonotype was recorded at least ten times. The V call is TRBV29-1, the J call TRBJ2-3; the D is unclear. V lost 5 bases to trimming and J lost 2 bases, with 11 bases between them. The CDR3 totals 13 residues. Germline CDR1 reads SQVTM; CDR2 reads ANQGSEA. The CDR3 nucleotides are TGCAGCGTTTCGGGTCCTAACACAGATACGCAGTATTTT. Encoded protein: CSVSGPNTDTQYF.

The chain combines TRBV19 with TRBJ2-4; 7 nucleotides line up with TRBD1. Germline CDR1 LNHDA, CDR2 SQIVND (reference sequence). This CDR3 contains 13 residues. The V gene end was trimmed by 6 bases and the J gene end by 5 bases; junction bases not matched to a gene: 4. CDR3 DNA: TGTGCCAGTAGCCCAACAGGGGAAAACATTCAGTACTTC. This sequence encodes CASSPTGENIQYF.

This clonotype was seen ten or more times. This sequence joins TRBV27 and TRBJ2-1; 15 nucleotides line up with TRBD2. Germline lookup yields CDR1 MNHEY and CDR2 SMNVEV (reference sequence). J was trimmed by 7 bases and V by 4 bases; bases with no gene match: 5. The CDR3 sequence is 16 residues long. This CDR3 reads CASSSRTSGRVNEQFF. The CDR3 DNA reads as TGTGCCAGCAGTTCCCGGACTAGCGGGAGGGTTAATGAGCAGTTCTTC.

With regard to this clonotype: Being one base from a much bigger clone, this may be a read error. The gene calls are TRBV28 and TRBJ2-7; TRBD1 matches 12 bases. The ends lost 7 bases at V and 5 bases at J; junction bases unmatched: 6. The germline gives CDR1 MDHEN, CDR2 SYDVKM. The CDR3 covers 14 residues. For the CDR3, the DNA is TGTGCCAGCAACCCGGGACAGGGGGCCCACGAGCAGTACTTC. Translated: CASNPGQGAHEQYF.

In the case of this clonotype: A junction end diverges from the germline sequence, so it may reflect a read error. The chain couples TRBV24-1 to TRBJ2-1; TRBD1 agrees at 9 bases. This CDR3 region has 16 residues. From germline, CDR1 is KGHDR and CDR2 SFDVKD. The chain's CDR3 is CATSDWTGEGYNERFF. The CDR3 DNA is TGTGCCACCAGTGACTGGACAGGGGAGGGCTACAATGAGCGGTTCTTC.